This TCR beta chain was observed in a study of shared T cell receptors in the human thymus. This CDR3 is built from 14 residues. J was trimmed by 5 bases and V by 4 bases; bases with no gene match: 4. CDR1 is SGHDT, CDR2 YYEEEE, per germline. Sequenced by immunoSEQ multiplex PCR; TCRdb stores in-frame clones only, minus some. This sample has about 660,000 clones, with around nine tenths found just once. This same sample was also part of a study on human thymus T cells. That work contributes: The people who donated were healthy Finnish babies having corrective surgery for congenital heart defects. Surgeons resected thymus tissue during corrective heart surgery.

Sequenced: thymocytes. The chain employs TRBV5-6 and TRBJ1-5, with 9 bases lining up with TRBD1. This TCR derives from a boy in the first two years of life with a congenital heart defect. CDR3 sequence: CASSAQGAHQPQHF. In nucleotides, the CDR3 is TGTGCCAGCAGCGCACAGGGGGCCCATCAGCCCCAGCATTTT.